Following are 24 T cell receptor beta chains from one sample sequenced in a study of radiotherapy plus CTLA-4 blockade in lung cancer (dated by TCRdb to the late 2010s). The library was obtained by the immunoSEQ multiplex PCR assay. TCRdb's version of the immuneACCESS table is confined to in-frame rearrangements and falls short of the full clone set. An unresolved V gene accounts for under half of the shortfall where checked; the remainder is of unknown origin. Here the sample has around 70,000 clones; approximately 80% occur a single time. About 4% of the sample rests with the top ten. Sample: peripheral blood, taken from a patient treated with radiotherapy plus ipilimumab. These receptor sequences come from a human donor with non-small cell lung cancer who had a partial response to radiotherapy plus ipilimumab.

The rearrangement joins TRBV27 to TRBJ1-3; D perhaps matches TRBD1 (5 bases). The CDR3 has 19 residues. V was clipped by 2 bases and J by 0 bases, with 20 bases between them. Germline loops: CDR1 MNHEY, CDR2 SMNVEV (reference sequence). In DNA form, the CDR3 reads TGTGCCAGCAGTTTACGTCCCCCGACCGACAGTCACTCTGGAAACACCATATATTTT. Protein: CASSLRPPTDSHSGNTIYF.

V and J are TRBV10-1 and TRBJ2-7; TRBD2 aligns across 7 bases. The V and J ends lost 5 bases and 7 bases, in that order; junction bases with no gene match: 8. Germline loops: CDR1 WNHNN, CDR2 SYGVQD (reference sequence). The CDR3 is made up of 13 amino acids. As DNA, the CDR3 is TGCGCCAGCAGTAAGGGACTATATGGGGAGCAGTACTTC. It specifies CASSKGLYGEQYF.

The chain has TRBV28 and TRBJ1-2; D ambiguous. Trimming shortened V by 3 bases and J by 3 bases, and 11 bases separated the two germline ends. CDR3 length: 14 residues. The germline V gene has CDR1 MDHEN and CDR2 SYDVKM. The CDR3 bases are TGTGCCAGCAGTTTGGGCCAGACCTACTATGGCTACACCTTC. This encodes CASSLGQTYYGYTF.

This chain links TRBV10-3 with TRBJ2-1, with a weak D call TRBD2 (6 bases). The germline gives CDR1 ENHRY, CDR2 SYGVKD. Trimming shortened V by 3 bases and J by 9 bases, and 15 bases separated the two germline ends. This CDR3 spans 14 amino acids. In nucleotides, the CDR3 is TGTGCCATCAGTGAACCGCGACTAGTGGGTGAGCAGTTCTTC. Protein product: CAISEPRLVGEQFF.

The genes are TRBV18 and TRBJ2-3; 9 bases line up with TRBD1. Trimming at V came to 1 base and at J to 2 bases, leaving 7 bases not matched to a gene. CDR1 KGHSH and CDR2 LQKENI come from the germline V gene. This CDR3 is 17 amino acids long. CDR3 residues: CASSPQRQGGVTDTQYF. In DNA form, the CDR3 reads TGTGCCAGCTCACCACAAAGACAGGGGGGGGTCACAGATACGCAGTATTTT.

The chain employs TRBV5-1 and TRBJ1-5, with a weak D call TRBD1 (6 bases). The CDR3 extends over 13 amino acids. Germline V gene sequence: CDR1 SGHRS, CDR2 YFSETQ. V shed 5 bases and J shed 3 bases, with 9 bases lying between them. The CDR3 sequence is CASREGDNQPQHF. The CDR3 DNA reads as TGCGCCAGCAGAGAGGGGGACAATCAGCCCCAGCATTTT.

The genes are TRBV5-1 and TRBJ2-5; 11 bases map to TRBD1. V was clipped by 5 bases and J by 1 base; unmatched bases: 7. Looked up from germline, CDR1 is SGHRS and CDR2 is YFSETQ. This CDR3 has 16 amino acids. The CDR3 loop is CASRAGTGGAQETQYF. For the CDR3, the DNA is TGCGCCAGCAGGGCCGGGACAGGGGGAGCCCAAGAGACCCAGTACTTC.

The V and J genes are TRBV5-1 and TRBJ1-3; 8 bases match TRBD1. The CDR3 is 15 residues long. CDR1 SGHRS and CDR2 YFSETQ come from the germline V gene. The V segment lost 5 bases and the J segment 0 bases; nucleotides outside the gene matches: 4. CDR3 sequence: CASSPGTGSGNTIYF. The CDR3 coding sequence is TGCGCCAGCAGTCCCGGGACAGGCTCTGGAAACACCATATATTTT.

Regarding this clone: The sample holds other DNA sequences that translate to the same CDR3. This sequence joins TRBV7-6 and TRBJ1-1, with D hard to call. V lost 0 bases to trimming and J lost 2 bases, with 10 bases between them. Germline values: CDR1 SGHVS, CDR2 FNYEAQ. CDR3 length equals 15 residues. CDR3 sequence reads: CASSLASAGNTEAFF. Written as DNA, the CDR3 is TGTGCCAGCAGCTTAGCGTCGGCGGGTAACACTGAAGCTTTCTTT.

J is TRBJ2-1 and V is TRBV7-3, with D maybe TRBD2 (6 bases). The germline gives CDR1 SGHTA, CDR2 FQGTGA. The CDR3 is made up of 16 amino acids. Trimming took off 5 bases at V and 2 bases at J, with 16 bases between the two ends. This chain's CDR3 is CASSLRQAGTYNEQFF. The CDR3 DNA is TGTGCCAGCAGCCTGAGGCAGGCGGGAACCTACAATGAGCAGTTCTTC.

This clone was seen just once. At the DNA level, this CDR3 is encoded by other sequences in the same sample as well. The chain combines TRBV2 with TRBJ1-5; D call uncertain. This CDR3 contains 13 residues. Germline V gene sequence: CDR1 SNHLY, CDR2 FYNNEI. V lost 2 bases, J lost 7 bases, and 9 bases lay in between. CDR3 DNA: TGTGCCAGCAGTGAATCCGGTTTCCAGCCCCAGCATTTT. Its protein is CASSESGFQPQHF.

The V call is TRBV7-3, the J call TRBJ1-1; D gene uncertain. The CDR3 is 14 residues long. The V and J ends lost 5 bases and 4 bases respectively, with 14 bases between them. CDR1 and CDR2 from the germline V gene are SGHTA and FQGTGA. CDR3 nucleotides: TGTGCCAGCAGCCCCCTGGAGGGCAGCACTGAAGCTTTCTTT. Its protein is CASSPLEGSTEAFF.

Sample share makes this clone medium-sized. The J gene is TRBJ1-2, the V gene TRBV5-1, with unresolved D. Looked up from germline, CDR1 is SGHRS and CDR2 is YFSETQ. The CDR3 has 14 amino acids. The V end was cut by 2 bases, the J end by 1 base, with 9 bases between. The CDR3 bases are TGCGCCAGCAGCTTAGAGTCCGTTAACTATGGCTACACCTTC. This translates into CASSLESVNYGYTF.

Turning to this clone: Additional DNA sequences in this sample encode the identical CDR3. The V call is TRBV27, the J call TRBJ2-1; 9 bases agree with TRBD1. CDR1 and CDR2 from the germline V gene are MNHEY and SMNVEV (reference sequence). The CDR3 is 15 residues long. The junction had 6 bases not matched to a gene; V was cut back by 6 bases and J by 3 bases. As DNA, the CDR3 is TGTGCCAGCAGCCCCCCGGGACAGGGCTACAATGAGCAGTTCTTC. Translation gives CASSPPGQGYNEQFF.

A few counts support this clone. This sequence joins TRBV30 and TRBJ2-7; 7 bases agree with TRBD1. The germline CDR1 and CDR2 sequences are GTSNPN and SVGIG (reference sequence). CDR3 length: 14 amino acids. Losses at the gene ends were 4 bases for V and 4 bases for J; bases not matched to a gene: 10. CDR3 nucleotide sequence: TGTGCCTGGAAACAGACAGGGATCCTGTACGAGCAGTACTTC. Protein sequence: CAWKQTGILYEQYF.

The rearrangement links TRBV19 to TRBJ1-5; TRBD1 matches at 7 bases. Germline CDR1 is LNHDA and CDR2 is SQIVND (reference sequence). V gave up 1 base and J gave up 1 base; unmatched junction bases: 1. The CDR3 contains 15 residues. In nucleotides, the CDR3 is TGTGCCAGTAGTATAGCCAGGGGGAGCAATCAGCCCCAGCATTTT. It is translated as CASSIARGSNQPQHF.

CDR3 protein: CASSPQGETQYF. Here the CDR3 DNA reads TGTGCCAGCAGCCCACAGGGGGAGACCCAGTACTTC. V is TRBV14 and J is TRBJ2-5; 7 bases line up with TRBD1. The CDR3 spans 12 residues. Germline V gives CDR1 SGHDN, CDR2 FVKESK. V was clipped by 4 bases and J by 5 bases; unmatched bases: 1. Together with reference TRBV14 and TRBJ2-5, the CDR3 gives the full variable domain: EAGVTQFPSHSVIEKGQTVTLRCDPISGHDNLYWYRRVMGKEIKFLLHFVKESKQDESGMPNNRFLAERTGGTYSTLKVQPAELEDSGVYFCASSPQGETQYFGPGTRLLVL.

A few counts support this clone. The V gene is TRBV18, the J gene TRBJ1-2; 10 bases agree with TRBD1. V was pared by 3 bases and J by 2 bases, with 3 bases of the junction left unmatched. Looked up from germline, CDR1 is KGHSH and CDR2 is LQKENI. The CDR3 is 15 amino acids. Here the CDR3 DNA reads TGTGCCAGCTCACCTCGGGGACAGGGGAACTATGGCTACACCTTC. Its translation is CASSPRGQGNYGYTF.

This sequence joins TRBV2 and TRBJ2-5; the D gene is possibly TRBD1 (5 bases). The germline V gene has CDR1 SNHLY and CDR2 FYNNEI. The length of the CDR3 is 14 residues. Trimming cost V 2 bases and J 6 bases, with 13 bases left between them. As DNA, the CDR3 is TGTGCCAGCAGTGAATACGGCAGGGAACAGACCCAGTACTTC. As protein: CASSEYGREQTQYF.

The table lists this clone with a few counts. This chain uses TRBV30 with TRBJ2-7, with TRBD1 matching 11 bases. The ends lost 3 bases at V and 1 base at J; junction bases unmatched: 5. CDR3 size: 15 residues. Germline assignment: CDR1 GTSNPN and CDR2 SVGIG (reference sequence). CDR3 nucleotides: TGTGCCTGGAGCGCCGGGACAGGGGGGTCCTACGAGCAGTACTTC. Translating it yields CAWSAGTGGSYEQYF. The entire variable domain, with the rest obtained from reference TRBV30 and TRBJ2-7, is as follows: SQTIHQWPATLVQPVGSPLSLECTVEGTSNPNLYWYRQAAGRGLQLLFYSVGIGQISSEVPQNLSASRPQDRQFILSSKKLLLSDSGFYLCAWSAGTGGSYEQYFGPGTRLTVT.

The chain couples TRBV6-5 to TRBJ2-1; the match to TRBD1 covers 7 bases. The germline V gene has CDR1 MNHEY and CDR2 SVGAGI. V was clipped by 6 bases and J by 1 base; unmatched bases: 6. The CDR3 consists of 15 residues. For the CDR3, the DNA is TGTGCCAGCAGGTTGGACAGGACGTCCTACAATGAGCAGTTCTTC. Its protein is CASRLDRTSYNEQFF.

The chain is built from TRBV5-1 and TRBJ1-1; 8 positions match TRBD1. The CDR3 length is 14 residues. Germline V CDR1 and CDR2: SGHRS, YFSETQ. V was clipped by 4 bases and J by 2 bases; unmatched bases: 4. The CDR3 loop reads CASSNQGANTEAFF. The CDR3 bases are TGCGCCAGCAGCAATCAGGGGGCCAACACTGAAGCTTTCTTT.

J is TRBJ1-1 and V is TRBV11-2; D unresolved. Germline CDR1 is SGHAT and CDR2 is FQNNGV. V lost 1 base, J lost 7 bases, and 7 bases lay in between. The CDR3 runs 12 residues. Here the CDR3 DNA reads TGTGCCAGCAGCTTAGTTAGGAGTGAAGCTTTCTTT. It translates to CASSLVRSEAFF.

This CDR3 is CASSLRTSASSYNEQFF. CDR3 sequence (DNA): TGTGCCAGCAGCTTAAGGACTAGCGCTAGCTCCTACAATGAGCAGTTCTTC. The chain recombines TRBV11-2 with TRBJ2-1, with 9 bases identical to TRBD2. The length of the CDR3 is 17 residues. Germline V gene lookup returns CDR1 SGHAT and CDR2 FQNNGV. V shed 2 bases and J 0 bases; nucleotides not matched to a gene: 5.